Sequencing of this TCR beta chain was carried out in a study of cytomegalovirus exposure and HLA in healthy donors. With 60 Vbeta and 13 Jbeta primers, the PCR was carried out. The protocol was immunoSEQ multiplex PCR, while the TCRdb copy is restricted to in-frame clones and leaves out a portion. The sample records a few hundred thousand clones, roughly 79% being singletons. This CDR3 comprises 16 residues. Trimming at V came to 2 bases and at J to 0 bases, leaving 3 bases not matched to a gene. Per germline, CDR1 GTSNPN and CDR2 SVGIG (reference sequence). Donors consisted of healthy bone marrow donors.

This TCR was recovered from a man in his late teens or twenties in good health and CMV-seronegative. The V call is TRBV30, the J call TRBJ2-5; 13 nucleotides align to TRBD2. The material sequenced was PBMCs. The CDR3 nucleotides read TGTGCCTGGAGTCTGGGACTAGCGGGGCACCAAGAGACCCAGTACTTC. Its translation: CAWSLGLAGHQETQYF.